This is a list of T cell receptor beta chains from one sample in a study of beta chain features in type 1 diabetes. Profiled with immunoSEQ multiplex PCR; TCRdb holds only in-frame clones, not every one. The table includes under 850,000 clones, roughly 13% detected once. The sample comprised naive CD4+ T cells from blood. The source is a young man with type 1 diabetes. Each CDR3 is given with its conserved first and last residue. Each record gives: J gene, clone size, D gene, V gene, CDR3 DNA, CDR3 protein. A D gene is named only where the DNA matches it firmly. Size is omitted from some rows. Given values are once, few, many or a class for expanded clones.

TRBJ1-5	few	NA	TRBV7-2	TGTGCCAGCAGCTCTTGGGAAGGGTCCTATCAGCCCCAGCATTTT	CASSSWEGSYQPQHF
TRBJ2-6	few	NA	TRBV28	TGTGCCAGCAGTTTATGGGAGGGCTCTGGGGCCAACGTCCTGACTTTC	CASSLWEGSGANVLTF
TRBJ2-7	NA	TRBD1	TRBV19	TGTGCCAGTACCCCGGGACAGGGGAGCGACGAGCAGTACTTC	CASTPGQGSDEQYF
TRBJ2-4	NA	NA	TRBV2	TGTGCCAGCAGTGAGAGGGACGGAAACATTCAGTACTTC	CASSERDGNIQYF
TRBJ2-7	few	NA	TRBV30	TGTGCCTGGACACCTGGGGTAGTAGACGAGCAGTACTTC	CAWTPGVVDEQYF
TRBJ2-3	few	NA	TRBV2	TGTGCCAGCAGTGTAGGCGGTGATACGCAGTATTTT	CASSVGGDTQYF
TRBJ1-4	NA	NA	TRBV29-1	TGCAGCGCTGCGTACGGGGCAGGAGAAAAACTGTTTTTT	CSAAYGAGEKLFF
TRBJ1-2	NA	NA	TRBV7-9	TGTGCCAGCAGCCCTCGGAACTATGGCTACACCTTC	CASSPRNYGYTF
TRBJ2-4	NA	NA	TRBV2	TGTGCCAGCAGTGATTATCGGGGTTGGGAAAACATTCAGTACTTC	CASSDYRGWENIQYF
TRBJ2-1	few	NA	TRBV2	TGTGCCAGCAGGGTGGTGCCCTACAATGAGCAGTTCTTC	CASRVVPYNEQFF
TRBJ2-2	NA	NA	TRBV10-3	TGTGCCATCAGTGAGGGGGACGGGGAGCTGTTTTTT	CAISEGDGELFF
TRBJ2-1	NA	TRBD2	TRBV6-5	TGTGCCAGCAGTTACAGCGGGGGATCCTACAATGAGCAGTTCTTC	CASSYSGGSYNEQFF
TRBJ2-1	NA	NA	TRBV7-9	TGTGCCAGCAGCTCCCTTCAGGGGAGAGCCTACAATGAGCAGTTCTTC	CASSSLQGRAYNEQFF
TRBJ1-5	few	NA	TRBV4-2	TGTGCCAGCAGCCAAGATCGGGGCCAGGTAAATCAGCCCCAGCATTTT	CASSQDRGQVNQPQHF
TRBJ1-1	NA	NA	TRBV5-6	TGTGCCAGCAGCTGGAGGTGGGACCCCAACACTGAAGCTTTCTTT	CASSWRWDPNTEAFF
TRBJ1-5	NA	TRBD1	TRBV7-9	TGTGCCAGCAGCTCGACAGGGGGCGTGAAGCCCCAGCATTTT	CASSSTGGVKPQHF
TRBJ2-2	NA	TRBD2	TRBV6-6	TGTGCCAGCAGTCGACTAGCGGAATCCACCGGGGAGCTGTTTTTT	CASSRLAESTGELFF